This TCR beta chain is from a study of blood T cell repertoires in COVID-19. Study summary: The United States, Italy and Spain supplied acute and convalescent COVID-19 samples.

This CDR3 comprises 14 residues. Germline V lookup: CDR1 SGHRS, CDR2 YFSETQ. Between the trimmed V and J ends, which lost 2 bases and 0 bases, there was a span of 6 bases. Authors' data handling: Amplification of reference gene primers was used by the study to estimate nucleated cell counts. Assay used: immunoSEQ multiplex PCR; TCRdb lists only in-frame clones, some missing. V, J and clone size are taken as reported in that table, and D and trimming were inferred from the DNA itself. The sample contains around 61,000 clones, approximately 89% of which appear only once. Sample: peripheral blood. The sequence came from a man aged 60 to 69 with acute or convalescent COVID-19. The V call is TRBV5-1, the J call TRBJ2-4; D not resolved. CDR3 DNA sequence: TGCGCCAGCAGCTTTACAGTAGCCAAAAACATTCAGTACTTC. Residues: CASSFTVAKNIQYF.